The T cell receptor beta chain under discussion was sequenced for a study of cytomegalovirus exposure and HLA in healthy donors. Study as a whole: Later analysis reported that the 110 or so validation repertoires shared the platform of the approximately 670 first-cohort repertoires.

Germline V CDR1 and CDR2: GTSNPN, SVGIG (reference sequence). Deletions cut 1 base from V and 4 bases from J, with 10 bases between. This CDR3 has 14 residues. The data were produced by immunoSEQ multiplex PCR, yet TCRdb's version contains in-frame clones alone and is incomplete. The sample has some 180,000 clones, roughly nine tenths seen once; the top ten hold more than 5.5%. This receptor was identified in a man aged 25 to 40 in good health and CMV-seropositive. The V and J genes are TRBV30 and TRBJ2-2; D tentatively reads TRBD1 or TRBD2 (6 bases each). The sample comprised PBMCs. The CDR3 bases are TGTGCCTGGAGTGGTGGGGGGCGCACCGGGGAGCTGTTTTTT. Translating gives CAWSGGGRTGELFF.